The clone carrying this T cell receptor beta chain has only a few counts. Its antigen remains unknown. The PCR had 60 Vbeta and 13 Jbeta primers. Only in-frame clones appear in the TCRdb table, and some are missing; sequencing was by immunoSEQ multiplex PCR. The sample carries 180,000 or so clones, roughly 9.5% recorded once. The sample is drawn from a study of cytomegalovirus exposure and HLA in healthy donors. Study outcomes and limitations: In an earlier analysis, productive rearrangement rates for most beta V segments clustered near 87% or 30%. A classifier reportedly called cytomegalovirus status with high sensitivity and specificity. Some highly shared sequence variants likely arose as a pipeline artifact.

V shed 6 bases and J 0 bases; nucleotides not matched to a gene: 5. The CDR3 consists of 14 residues. Germline assignment: CDR1 SGDLS and CDR2 YYNGEE. Input material: PBMCs. This clonotype originated in a woman aged 25 to 39 in good health and CMV-seropositive. The chain couples TRBV9 to TRBJ1-1, with 7 bases lining up with TRBD1. The chain's CDR3 is CASTPGGVNTEAFF. The DNA for the CDR3 is TGTGCCAGCACCCCAGGGGGAGTGAACACTGAAGCTTTCTTT.